A selection of T cell receptor beta chains follows, all from one sample in a study of neurological immune-mediated disorders. TCRdb analysed the 5' RACE reads with MiXCR anew, one entry per CDR3 protein. In the table there are 45,000 or so distinct CDR3 sequences, around 6% of which are singletons. Material for sequencing was CD4+ T cells from blood. Receptor source: a woman aged 35 to 49 in good health. Each CDR3 is given with its conserved first and last residue. A D gene is named only where the DNA matches it firmly. A row's size may be missing; if present it is once, few, many or a size class.

size: NA
J: TRBJ2-7
V: TRBV5-1
D: TRBD2
DNA: TGCGCCAGTCAAATTAGCGGGAGAACCTACGAGCAGTACTTC
CDR3: CASQISGRTYEQYF

size: many
J: TRBJ1-2
V: TRBV20-1
D: TRBD1
DNA: TGCAGTGCTAGAAGACCGCAGGGGGCGTCAGTTGGCTACACCTTC
CDR3: CSARRPQGASVGYTF

size: many
J: TRBJ2-1
V: TRBV10-3
D: TRBD2
DNA: TGTGCCATCAGAGATAGCGGGAGTTCCTACAATGAGCAGTTCTTC
CDR3: CAIRDSGSSYNEQFF

size: many
J: TRBJ2-2
V: TRBV15
D: TRBD2
DNA: TGTGCCACCAGCAGGGAGGGGCTAGCGGGAAACACCGGGGAGCTGTTTTTT
CDR3: CATSREGLAGNTGELFF

size: many
J: TRBJ2-6
V: TRBV3-1
D: NA
DNA: TGTGCCAGCAGCCCCGGTTTGATGAGGGAGATGACTTTC
CDR3: CASSPGLMREMTF

size: NA
J: TRBJ2-7
V: TRBV20-1
D: NA
DNA: TGCAGTGCTGGAGAAGGGGTACTAAGCTCCTACGAGCAGTACTTC
CDR3: CSAGEGVLSSYEQYF

size: many
J: TRBJ1-6
V: TRBV20-1
D: TRBD1
DNA: TGCAGTGCTAGAGAAGGTAGGGGGCGATCACCCCTCCACTTT
CDR3: CSAREGRGRSPLHF

size: many
J: TRBJ1-5
V: TRBV6-5
D: TRBD1
DNA: TGTGCCAGCGGGACAGAGCTTCAGCCCCAGCATTTT
CDR3: CASGTELQPQHF

size: many
J: TRBJ2-5
V: TRBV12-3/TRBV12-4
D: NA
DNA: TGTGCCAGCAGGCGACAGCAAGAGACCCAGTACTTC
CDR3: CASRRQQETQYF

size: many
J: TRBJ2-7
V: TRBV5-1
D: NA
DNA: TGCGCCAGCAGCTTAGACGGACGAGCATCCTACGAGCAGTACTTC
CDR3: CASSLDGRASYEQYF

size: many
J: TRBJ1-2
V: TRBV27
D: TRBD1
DNA: TGTGCCAGCAGTTGGTCTAACAGGGGCGTCTATGGCTACACCTTC
CDR3: CASSWSNRGVYGYTF

size: many
J: TRBJ2-5
V: TRBV5-5
D: TRBD2
DNA: TGTGCCAGCAGCACAAAACTAGCGGGAGGGATGGGAGAGACCCAGTACTTC
CDR3: CASSTKLAGGMGETQYF

size: many
J: TRBJ2-7
V: TRBV6-6
D: NA
DNA: TGTGCCAGCAGTTGGGGGGGGCTAAACGAGCAGTACTTC
CDR3: CASSWGGLNEQYF

size: few
J: TRBJ2-6
V: TRBV20-1
D: NA
DNA: TGCAGTGCTCCCCCATCTGGGGCCAACGTCCTGACTTTC
CDR3: CSAPPSGANVLTF

size: many
J: TRBJ2-1
V: TRBV12-3/TRBV12-4
D: TRBD2
DNA: TGTGCCAGCAGACTAGCGGGAGGCGTTGAGCAGTTCTTC
CDR3: CASRLAGGVEQFF

size: many
J: TRBJ2-7
V: TRBV20-1
D: TRBD2
DNA: TGCAGTGCTAGACTTACTAGCGGGACTTACGAGCAGTACTTC
CDR3: CSARLTSGTYEQYF

size: many
J: TRBJ2-7
V: TRBV12-3/TRBV12-4
D: NA
DNA: TGTGCCAGCAGTTTAAGCGGGACATATACCTACGAGCAGTACTTC
CDR3: CASSLSGTYTYEQYF

size: many
J: TRBJ1-2
V: TRBV3-1
D: NA
DNA: TGTGCCAGCAGCGGAATCAATTCGGTCACTGGCTACACCTTC
CDR3: CASSGINSVTGYTF

size: many
J: TRBJ2-7
V: TRBV6-2/TRBV6-3
D: NA
DNA: TGTGCCAGCAGCTTTAAAAACTACGAGCAGTACTTC
CDR3: CASSFKNYEQYF

size: many
J: TRBJ2-5
V: TRBV12-3/TRBV12-4
D: NA
DNA: TGTGCCAGCAAGGTGATGGAGACCCAGTACTTC
CDR3: CASKVMETQYF

size: many
J: TRBJ2-7
V: TRBV5-1
D: NA
DNA: TGCGCCAGCAGCTTGTACGAGAGAGAGCAGTACTTC
CDR3: CASSLYEREQYF

size: many
J: TRBJ2-3
V: TRBV5-5
D: NA
DNA: TGTGCCAGCAGCTTGGGTCGGGTAGATCGAAGCACAGATACGCAGTATTTT
CDR3: CASSLGRVDRSTDTQYF

size: many
J: TRBJ1-5
V: TRBV18
D: NA
DNA: TGTGCCAGCTCAGGGGGGGGCAATCAGCCCCAGCATTTT
CDR3: CASSGGGNQPQHF

size: many
J: TRBJ2-3
V: TRBV20-1
D: NA
DNA: TGCAGTGCTTTCAACCCCACAGATACGCAGTATTTT
CDR3: CSAFNPTDTQYF

size: many
J: TRBJ2-1
V: TRBV7-2
D: NA
DNA: TGTGCCAGCAGCTTAGACCGGGTGGCCAATGAGCAGTTCTTC
CDR3: CASSLDRVANEQFF

size: many
J: TRBJ1-2
V: TRBV5-1
D: TRBD1
DNA: TGCGCCAGCAGCTTGGGGGACAGGGTTGGCGACTATGGCTACACCTTC
CDR3: CASSLGDRVGDYGYTF

size: many
J: TRBJ1-2
V: TRBV24-1
D: NA
DNA: TGTGCCACCAGTGATCCGCCTAGGGAATCTGGCTACACCTTC
CDR3: CATSDPPRESGYTF

size: many
J: TRBJ2-7
V: TRBV7-9
D: TRBD1
DNA: TGTGCCAGCAGCATCACAGGGGGCTACGAGCAGTACTTC
CDR3: CASSITGGYEQYF

size: many
J: TRBJ2-7
V: TRBV9
D: NA
DNA: TGTGCCAGCAGCGCCACAGTTGCCCTAGGCTACGAGCAGTACTTC
CDR3: CASSATVALGYEQYF

size: many
J: TRBJ2-3
V: TRBV6-4
D: TRBD2
DNA: TGTGCCAGCAGTGACGACAGCGGGAGGGCCACAGATACGCAGTATTTT
CDR3: CASSDDSGRATDTQYF

size: many
J: TRBJ2-1
V: TRBV20-1
D: NA
DNA: TGCAGTGCTAGAGGAGACGGGGAACGGTGGAATGAGCAGTTCTTC
CDR3: CSARGDGERWNEQFF

size: many
J: TRBJ1-4
V: TRBV29-1
D: TRBD1
DNA: TGCAGCGTTGAGGGACAGGGTGGGAATGAAAAACTGTTTTTT
CDR3: CSVEGQGGNEKLFF

size: many
J: TRBJ1-2
V: TRBV5-1
D: NA
DNA: TGCGCCAGTCAGCACTATGGCTACACCTTC
CDR3: CASQHYGYTF

size: many
J: TRBJ2-2
V: TRBV28
D: NA
DNA: TGTGCCAGCAGCCTCGGGACGCCAAGCGGGGAGCTGTTTTTT
CDR3: CASSLGTPSGELFF

size: many
J: TRBJ2-1
V: TRBV12-3/TRBV12-4
D: NA
DNA: TGTGCCAGCAGTCCAAGTAGGGGGGAGCAGTTCTTC
CDR3: CASSPSRGEQFF

size: NA
J: TRBJ1-1
V: TRBV6-2/TRBV6-3
D: NA
DNA: TGTGCCAGCGAGACGACGGGGAGTTCCGAAGCTTTCTTT
CDR3: CASETTGSSEAFF

size: many
J: TRBJ2-3
V: TRBV6-2/TRBV6-3
D: TRBD2
DNA: TGTGCCAGCAGTTCGGCCCGTAGTAGCGGGAACCCCTCGCGGGATACGCAGTATTTT
CDR3: CASSSARSSGNPSRDTQYF

size: many
J: TRBJ2-2
V: TRBV14
D: NA
DNA: TGTGCCAGCAGCCAAGTATTAGCCGGGGAGCTGTTTTTT
CDR3: CASSQVLAGELFF

size: many
J: TRBJ2-7
V: TRBV5-1
D: NA
DNA: TGCGCCAGCAGCCAGGGGACCTCCGAGCAGTACTTC
CDR3: CASSQGTSEQYF

size: once
J: TRBJ1-1
V: TRBV10-3
D: NA
DNA: TGTGCCATCAGTGAGTGGTGTGTCTCCAGGGACACTGAAGCTTTCTTT
CDR3: CAISEWCVSRDTEAFF